The clone carrying this T cell receptor beta chain was recorded at least ten times. The antigen is undetermined. The data belong to a study of human T cells and chemical hapten exposure. In the study overall: Recorded diagnoses among the mostly female patients were alopecia areata, totalis or universalis. General study results and limits: DPC sensitization did not alter TCRs above 1 in 1000 frequency.

This CDR3 spans 15 amino acids. Germline CDR1 and CDR2: SGHAT and FQNNGV. Trimming took 5 bases from V and 6 from J; bases not matched to a gene: 4. TCRdb re-called the RACE reads with MiXCR, one entry per CDR3 protein. Among about 40,000 distinct CDR3 sequences listed, around 3% were seen once. Described time point: patch test 2, 6 weeks after DPC sensitization. The treatment: therapeutic diphenylcyclopropenone sensitization with weekly scalp DPC. Donors were 18 to 70-year-old alopecia patients suitable for DPC. Unfractionated whole blood yielded total RNA. This TCR was recovered from a man in his forties or fifties with alopecia areata. Some clones in this sample may be carry-over from other donors' samples. The J gene is TRBJ2-2, the V gene TRBV11-2, with 12 bases lining up with TRBD2. The sequences come from whole blood, collected in connection with sensitization to the hapten diphenylcyclopropenone (DPC). Written as DNA, the CDR3 is TGTGCCAGCAGCAGGGGACTAGCGGGTCCCGGGGAGCTGTTTTTT. Protein product: CASSRGLAGPGELFF. Full variable domain (missing parts from reference TRBV11-2 and TRBJ2-2): EAGVAQSPRYKIIEKRQSVAFWCNPISGHATLYWYQQILGQGPKLLIQFQNNGVVDDSQLPKDRFSAERLKGVDSTLKIQPAKLEDSAVYLCASSRGLAGPGELFFGEGSRLTVL.